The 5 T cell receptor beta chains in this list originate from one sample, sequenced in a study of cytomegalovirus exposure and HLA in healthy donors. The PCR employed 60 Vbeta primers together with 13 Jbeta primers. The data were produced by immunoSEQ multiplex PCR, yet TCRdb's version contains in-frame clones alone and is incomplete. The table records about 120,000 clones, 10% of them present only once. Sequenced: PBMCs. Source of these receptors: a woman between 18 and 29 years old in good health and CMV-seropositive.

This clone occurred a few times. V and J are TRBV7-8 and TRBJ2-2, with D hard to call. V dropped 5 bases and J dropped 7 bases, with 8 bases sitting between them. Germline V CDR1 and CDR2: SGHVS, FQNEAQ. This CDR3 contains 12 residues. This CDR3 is CASSRSIGELFF. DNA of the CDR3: TGTGCCAGCAGCCGTTCTATCGGGGAGCTGTTTTTT.

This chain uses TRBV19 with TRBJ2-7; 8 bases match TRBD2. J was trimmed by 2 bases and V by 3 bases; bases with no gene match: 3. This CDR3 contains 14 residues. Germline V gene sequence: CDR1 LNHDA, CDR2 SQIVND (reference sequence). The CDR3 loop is CASSIGRGAYEQYF. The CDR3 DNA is TGTGCCAGTAGTATCGGGAGGGGGGCCTACGAGCAGTACTTC.

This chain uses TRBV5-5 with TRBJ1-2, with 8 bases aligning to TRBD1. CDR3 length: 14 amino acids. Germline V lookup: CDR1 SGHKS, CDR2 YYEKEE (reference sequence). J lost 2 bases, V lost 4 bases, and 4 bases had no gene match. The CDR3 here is CASSGDRSNYGYTF. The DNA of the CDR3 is TGTGCCAGCAGCGGGGACAGGAGCAACTATGGCTACACCTTC.

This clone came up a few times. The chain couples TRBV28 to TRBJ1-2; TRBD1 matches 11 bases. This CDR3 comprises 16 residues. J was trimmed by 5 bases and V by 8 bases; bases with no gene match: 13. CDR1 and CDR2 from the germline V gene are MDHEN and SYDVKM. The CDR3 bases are TGTGCCAGCCGGTCCCAGGGGACAGGGGGATGGTATGGCTACACCTTC. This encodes CASRSQGTGGWYGYTF.

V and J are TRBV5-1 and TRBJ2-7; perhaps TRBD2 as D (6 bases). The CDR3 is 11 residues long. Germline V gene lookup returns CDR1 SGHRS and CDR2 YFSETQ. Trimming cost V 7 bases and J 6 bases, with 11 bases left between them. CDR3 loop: CASGTGVEQYF. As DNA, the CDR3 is TGCGCCAGCGGCACGGGAGTCGAGCAGTACTTC.